The rows below give T cell receptor beta chains drawn from one sample of a study of blood T cell repertoires in COVID-19. Some clones are missing from TCRdb's copy, which holds only in-frame ones; the method was immunoSEQ multiplex PCR. The sample yields fewer than 200,000 clones, around 87% seen once. Input material: peripheral blood. All receptors derive from an elderly woman with COVID-19, enrolled during active disease. Each CDR3 is given with its conserved first and last residue. The order of the fields is D gene, V gene, J gene, CDR3 protein, CDR3 DNA. A D gene is named only where the DNA matches it firmly.

D gene: NA; V gene: TRBV28; J gene: TRBJ1-5; CDR3 protein: CASSYNSNQPQHF; CDR3 DNA: TGTGCCAGCAGTTACAATAGCAATCAGCCCCAGCATTTT
D gene: NA; V gene: TRBV7-9; J gene: TRBJ1-1; CDR3 protein: CASSLLAEAFF; CDR3 DNA: TGTGCCAGCAGCCTCCTCGCTGAAGCTTTCTTT
D gene: NA; V gene: TRBV27; J gene: TRBJ1-4; CDR3 protein: CASSLLGADQRGEKLFF; CDR3 DNA: TGTGCCAGCAGTTTACTTGGGGCGGATCAAAGGGGGGAAAAACTGTTTTTT
D gene: TRBD1; V gene: TRBV2; J gene: TRBJ1-3; CDR3 protein: CASSEASGGTGNTIYF; CDR3 DNA: TGTGCCAGCAGTGAAGCCTCAGGGGGCACAGGAAACACCATATATTTT
D gene: NA; V gene: TRBV18; J gene: TRBJ1-3; CDR3 protein: CASSPPFQGDGNTIYF; CDR3 DNA: TGTGCCAGCTCACCACCGTTCCAGGGCGACGGAAACACCATATATTTT
D gene: NA; V gene: TRBV4-1; J gene: TRBJ1-2; CDR3 protein: CASSQARAGYGYTF; CDR3 DNA: TGCGCCAGCAGCCAAGCGAGGGCGGGGTATGGCTACACCTTC
D gene: TRBD1; V gene: TRBV5-1; J gene: TRBJ2-7; CDR3 protein: CASTLTGTDLKEQYF; CDR3 DNA: TGCGCCAGCACGCTCACCGGGACAGACCTAAAGGAGCAGTACTTC
D gene: TRBD1; V gene: TRBV28; J gene: TRBJ1-2; CDR3 protein: CASSPGQGMEGYTF; CDR3 DNA: TGTGCCAGCAGTCCTGGACAGGGTATGGAGGGCTACACCTTC
D gene: TRBD1; V gene: TRBV5-8; J gene: TRBJ1-5; CDR3 protein: CASSLVTGGILGNQPQHF; CDR3 DNA: TGTGCCAGCAGCTTGGTGACAGGGGGTATATTGGGCAATCAGCCCCAGCATTTT
D gene: NA; V gene: TRBV7-9; J gene: TRBJ1-1; CDR3 protein: CASSPGQIEAFF; CDR3 DNA: TGTGCCAGCAGCCCCGGACAGATTGAAGCTTTCTTT
D gene: TRBD2; V gene: TRBV7-9; J gene: TRBJ2-5; CDR3 protein: CASSPGLAVKETQYF; CDR3 DNA: TGTGCCAGCAGCCCAGGACTAGCGGTGAAAGAGACCCAGTACTTC